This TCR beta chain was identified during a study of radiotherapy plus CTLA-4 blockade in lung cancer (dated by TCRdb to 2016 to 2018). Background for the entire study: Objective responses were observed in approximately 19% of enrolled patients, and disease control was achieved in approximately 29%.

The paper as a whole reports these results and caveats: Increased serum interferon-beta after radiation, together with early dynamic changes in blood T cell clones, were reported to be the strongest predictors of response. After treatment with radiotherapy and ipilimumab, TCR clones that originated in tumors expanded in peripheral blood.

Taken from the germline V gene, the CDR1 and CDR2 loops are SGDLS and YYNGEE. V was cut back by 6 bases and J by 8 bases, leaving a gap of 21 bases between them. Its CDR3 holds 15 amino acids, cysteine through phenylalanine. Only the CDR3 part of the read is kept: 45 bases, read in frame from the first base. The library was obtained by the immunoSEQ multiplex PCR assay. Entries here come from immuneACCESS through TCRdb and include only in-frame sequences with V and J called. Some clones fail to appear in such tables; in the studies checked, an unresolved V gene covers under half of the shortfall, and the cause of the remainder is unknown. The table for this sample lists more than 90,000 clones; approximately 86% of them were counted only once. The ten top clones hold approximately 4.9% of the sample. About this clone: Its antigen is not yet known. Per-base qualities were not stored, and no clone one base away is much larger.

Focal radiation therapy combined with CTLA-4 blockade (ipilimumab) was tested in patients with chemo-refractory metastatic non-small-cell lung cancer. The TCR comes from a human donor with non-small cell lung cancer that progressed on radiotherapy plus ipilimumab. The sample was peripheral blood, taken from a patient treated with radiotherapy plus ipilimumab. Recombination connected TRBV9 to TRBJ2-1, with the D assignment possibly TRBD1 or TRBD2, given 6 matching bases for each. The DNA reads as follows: TGTGCCAGCACCTTAGGGGGAGGCTGGGTGGATGAGCAGTTCTTC. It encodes CASTLGGGWVDEQFF.